Listed below are T cell receptor beta chains from one sample, sequenced in a study of blood T cell repertoires in COVID-19. Clones were read by immunoSEQ multiplex PCR, and TCRdb kept only the in-frame ones, dropping some. The table lists some 290,000 clones, 65% to 90% of them singletons, with under 3% in the top ten. The sequencing input was peripheral blood. Source of these receptors: a woman aged 60 to 75 with active or convalescent COVID-19. CDR3s include the opening cysteine and the closing phenylalanine or tryptophan.

V gene	J gene	CDR3 protein
TRBV19	TRBJ2-7	CASAIGQPYEQYF
TRBV3-1/TRBV3-2	TRBJ1-3	CASSQAGSSGTDSGNTIYF
TRBV25-1	TRBJ2-5	CASRWQDQETQYF
TRBV19	TRBJ1-5	CASSIRDTNQPQHF
TRBV11-3	TRBJ2-1	CASALGANNEQFF
TRBV15	TRBJ1-6	CATSSALTGNSPLHF
TRBV18	TRBJ2-5	CASSATGGAGETQYF
TRBV5-4	TRBJ2-7	CASSLAQGSSYEQYF
TRBV27	TRBJ2-1	CASSLGQTYNEQFF
TRBV10-3	TRBJ2-7	CAISAVGASYEQYF
TRBV4-1	TRBJ2-7	CASSQDVGQQYF
TRBV6-5	TRBJ1-5	CASSSGGPNQPQHF
TRBV4-2	TRBJ2-5	CASSTGRRETQYF
TRBV5-4	TRBJ2-1	CASSSKLQVFSYNEQFF
TRBV5-4	TRBJ2-5	CASSLVSGGQETQYF
TRBV3-1/TRBV3-2	TRBJ1-1	CASSHLDRGTEAFF
TRBV6-6	TRBJ2-2	CASSFPGGPNTGELFF
TRBV7-9	TRBJ2-5	CASSPSGITQETQYF
TRBV18	TRBJ1-3	CASSPQDRGPGNTIYF
TRBV7-2	TRBJ2-1	CASSSYSGTRVNEQFF
TRBV7-3	TRBJ2-1	CASSSTRTSGGAGSYNEQFF
TRBV7-2	TRBJ2-5	CASSLADRGGETQYF
TRBV5-1	TRBJ2-2	CASSYGTDGRGELFF
TRBV5-4	TRBJ1-1	CASSLEGALNTEAFF
TRBV18	TRBJ2-5	CASSPPGGEWETQYF
TRBV2	TRBJ2-7	CASSRGSYEQYF
TRBV2	TRBJ1-2	CASSADRANYGYTF
TRBV7-2	TRBJ2-5	CASSPTGTTSGGQETQYF
TRBV9	TRBJ2-2	CASSVGGTGAGELFF
TRBV3-1/TRBV3-2	TRBJ1-5	CASSQDPSSKQPQHF
TRBV15	TRBJ1-1	CATSRAQVGTEAFF
TRBV5-4	TRBJ1-2	CASSLFGGRGGYTF
TRBV4-1	TRBJ1-6	CASSQDPGQGKNSPLHF
TRBV27	TRBJ1-1	CASSLRTGGGVNTEAFF
TRBV6-5	TRBJ2-6	CASRGWVSGANVLTF
TRBV2	TRBJ1-2	CASSRDRGPNYGYTF
TRBV4-2	TRBJ2-5	CASSRGVPTSGEETQYF
TRBV29-1	TRBJ1-6	CSVGTDRDNSPLHF
TRBV5-4	TRBJ2-4	CASSSGQIAKNIQYF
TRBV3-1/TRBV3-2	TRBJ2-7	CASRGAGLYSYEQYF
TRBV6-5	TRBJ1-4	CASSYEGGGGEKLFF
TRBV12-3/TRBV12-4	TRBJ1-2	CASSGQGASGYTF
TRBV5-1	TRBJ1-4	CASSSQGAPNEKLFF
TRBV5-6	TRBJ1-2	CASSRGFGQGDGYTF
TRBV3-1/TRBV3-2	TRBJ2-6	CASSPIARSDVLTF
TRBV28	TRBJ1-1	CASSGLRNTEAFF
TRBV7-6	TRBJ2-1	CASSTGQGAPNEQFF
TRBV19	TRBJ2-3	CASSPSQGDTQYF
TRBV4-1	TRBJ2-3	CASSQTIRPVVPASTDTQYF
TRBV18	TRBJ1-4	CASSPPKVRPNEKLFF
TRBV5-1	TRBJ1-1	CASSATGGNTEAFF
TRBV9	TRBJ2-2	CASSVVPVGTGELFF
TRBV30	TRBJ2-7	CAWRKGGWGDEQYF
TRBV12-3/TRBV12-4	TRBJ1-2	CASSSTARSGYTF
TRBV7-2	TRBJ1-5	CASSLTRGRNQPQHF